This TCR beta chain is from a study of shared clonotypes between healthy human individuals (dated by TCRdb to 2019 to 2021). Turning to the overall study: The cohort included three men and two women between 18 and 49 years of age. For each donor, three plates each were used for CD4 naive and CD4 memory, two plates were used for CD8 naive, and one plate was used for CD8 memory. To estimate repertoire size and how much clonotypes are shared between individuals, the study performed deep sequencing of blood TCR repertoires from a handful of healthy adults. To increase sequencing depth and limit assay-specific biases, different laboratories used diverse techniques to prepare libraries and sequence TCR repertoires. Each donor's leukapheresis produced roughly between about 0.9 and 9.5 billion PBMCs.

Findings and caveats that apply to the study as a whole: The genetic and exposure-history diversity represented was limited by the small number of donors. When a handful of donors were compared, the shared fraction of clonotypes was 5% to 6.5% for naive CD4, approximately 3.5% for naive CD8, 2.3% for memory CD4, and around 0.4% for memory CD8. Higher generation probabilities were observed for clonotypes shared by all four sorted-subset donors than for non-shared clonotypes. Pairwise subsampling led to the expectation that sequencing depth would affect the degree of clonotype sharing among donors. Naive subsets generally had larger estimated clonotype richness than memory subsets did. Incomplete sequencing was indicated by rarefaction of sorted-subset datasets, despite the large sequencing depth. Sampling was restricted to blood, and TCR repertoires in tissues likely differ from the TCR repertoires found in blood.

The donors were healthy, HIV-negative adults who had no recently reported acute infections or vaccinations. All donors were Caucasian adults living in Nashville, Tennessee, USA. Magnetic negative selection was used to enrich CD4+ T cells, after which naive cells were positively selected on CD45RA and the negative fraction became the memory subset. Blood was obtained by leukapheresis, after which PBMCs were separated by Ficoll-Histopaque density gradient centrifugation and cryopreserved in liquid nitrogen vapor phase. Analytical flow cytometry was used to check the purity and quantity of every magnetically sorted T cell population. From each sorted fraction, genomic DNA was isolated and quantified by UV absorbance on a Nanodrop 2000c. Using the deep immunoSEQ assay, TCR CDR3 regions were amplified from genomic DNA by multiplex PCR. Extracted genomic DNA from each cell subset was distributed evenly across all wells of several immunoSEQ 96-well plates, and each plate was treated as a replicate. For sorted subsets, each replicate PCR was loaded with roughly 200 ng genomic DNA, equivalent to 30,000 or so T cell genomes. Purified libraries were measured with a Qubit 3.0 fluorometer, size-checked on a Bioanalyzer 2100, and measured again with the KAPA Library Quantification kit. Every immunoSEQ 96-well plate was sequenced on a separate single-read 150-cycle Illumina NextSeq 550 flow cell. From the authors' description of their analysis: Because only junctional sequences without quality scores were contained in the immunoSEQ output, filtering matching that applied to full-length reads could not be performed. Sequences were annotated with PyIR, a Python wrapper for IgBLAST v1.9, using IMGT germline references to assign V/J genes and CDR3. Any read was removed if the V/J assignment was weak (E-value above 1e-6), the CDR3 was missing, or the read contained stop codons, out-of-frame junctions, or ambiguous translated residues. V3J clonotypes were defined by identical inferred V gene, J gene, and CDR3 amino acid sequence. Percentage overlap between repertoires was computed as shared unique clonotypes divided by the size of the smaller repertoire. Three approaches were used to assess repertoire richness: RTK rarefaction, the Chao1 estimator, and Recon v2.1 estimates of unobserved clonotypes. Generation probabilities for all TCRbeta clonotypes obtained by the gDNA method from a handful of donors were computed using OLGA. This is the immuneACCESS table as TCRdb keeps it, with only in-frame sequences that have V and J called. A part of the clones is gone; compared with another copy, unresolved V genes explain less than half, and the rest is unexplained. For V, J and clone size, that table is used; D and trimming come from the DNA. This sample holds about 1.5 million clones; 95% to 97% were observed only once. The ten largest clones capture roughly 1.2% of the sample.

With regard to this clone: It lacks a known antigen. No base quality values were provided; no much bigger clone lies one nucleotide off.

As encoded in the germline V gene, CDR1 is SGHDT while CDR2 is YYEEEE. CDR3 length: 14 amino acids, cysteine to phenylalanine. Solely the CDR3 DNA is kept, with 42 bases framed from the first base. V is reduced by 2 bases and J by 7 bases, leaving a spacing of 13 bases between them. Recombination joined TRBV5-6 with TRBJ2-1, with no reliable assignment of the D segment. What was sequenced was naive CD4+ T cells sorted from blood. The meaning of the sample's cell subset or site label: CD45RA+ positively selected. The origin of this receptor is a man aged 30-40 years in good health. CDR3 reads: CASSFPMGRNEQFF. The sequenced DNA is TGTGCCAGCAGCTTCCCCATGGGTAGGAATGAGCAGTTCTTC. Supplemented by the reference TRBV5-6 and TRBJ2-1 proteins around the CDR3, the complete variable domain is DAGVTQSPTHLIKTRGQQVTLRCSPKSGHDTVSWYQQALGQGPQFIFQYYEEEERQRGNFPDRFSGHQFPNYSSELNVNALLLGDSALYLCASSFPMGRNEQFFGPGTRLTVL.